One T cell receptor (beta chain) is described in this entry. Its cognate antigen is unknown. A much larger clone sits a single nucleotide away, making a read error possible. This entry comes from a study of metastatic and nonmetastatic thyroid tumors. Study-level information: Thyroid patients, malignant and benign, had repertoires compared across blood and tumor or nodule tissue. Study-level points and caveats: Reports indicated that malignant thyroid tumors showed significantly higher TCR beta diversity than benign nodules did, in blood and tumor.

Prior to thyroid surgery, none of the patients had received any treatment. Original processing notes: Construction of a distant-metastasis classifier for papillary thyroid cancer relied on CDR3 differences across clinicopathological groups. TCRdb reprocessed the PCR reads using MiXCR. TCRdb assigned the V and J calls; the authors' analysis was not used. This table holds roughly 59,000 clones, under 20% found once. Trimming removed 1 base from V and 0 bases from J, with 13 bases in between. CDR3 length: 17 amino acids. Per the germline V gene, CDR1 is SGHDT and CDR2 is YYEEEE. Source material: blood. The chain has TRBV5-6 and TRBJ2-2, with a tentative D call TRBD2 (6 bases). The TCR was taken from a male donor with papillary thyroid cancer or a benign thyroid nodule (not recorded which). Some clones in this sample may be carry-over from other donors' samples. CDR3 sequence (DNA): TGTGCCAGCAGCTTGTGGGGCTGGACTACGAACACCGGGGAGCTGTTTTTT. Its translation: CASSLWGWTTNTGELFF.